This TCR beta chain is drawn from a study of molecular identifiers for immune sequencing clone quantification. As regards this clonotype: The antigen remains unidentified.

Listed TCR primers, together with previously described methods, were used for the bulk TCR libraries. Via MiXCR, TCRdb re-called the PCR reads, giving one row per CDR3 protein. The table shows over 600,000 distinct CDR3 sequences, with approximately 20% occurring only once. Study-wide results and limits: Clones exceeding 20 RNA copies carried over 97% of effector molecules but under 1% of naive-cell molecules.

Germline V gives CDR1 MNHEY, CDR2 SVGAGI. The CDR3 totals 13 residues. V lost 6 bases and J 5 bases, leaving 14 bases between the germline ends. This sequence joins TRBV6-5 and TRBJ2-7, with D perhaps given as TRBD1 or TRBD2 (6 bases each). The TCR was taken from a human donor in good health. Some libraries in this study had Jurkat cell RNA spiked in. Sequenced sample: naive CD8+ T cells from blood, with Jurkat cell RNA spiked in. Described subset: FACS-sorted CD8+CD4-CCR7+CD45RA+ naive T cells. The DNA of the CDR3 is TGTGCCAGCAGCTTCGGGGGCCTGAACGAGCAGTACTTC. It is translated as CASSFGGLNEQYF.